This record looks at one T cell receptor (beta chain) sequence and its context. Antigen: not known. The sample is drawn from a study of shared clonotypes between healthy human individuals. About the research overall: Per-donor plates numbered three CD4 naive, three CD4 memory, two CD8 naive and one CD8 memory.

There are 15 residues in the CDR3. V was trimmed by 6 bases and J by 5 bases, leaving 19 bases between them. Germline V gene data show CDR1 as MGHRA and CDR2 as YSYEKL. TCRdb's copy holds only in-frame clones and misses some; the assay was immunoSEQ multiplex PCR. Of about 2,500,000 clones listed, more than 80% were seen once; the top ten hold more than 0.12%. General study findings and limits: Sampling involved blood alone; tissue repertoires likely differ.

The V gene is TRBV4-1, the J gene TRBJ1-2, with D perhaps TRBD1 (6 bases). This TCR was recovered from a man aged 18 to 29 in good health. The sequenced sample consisted of naive CD4+ T cells sorted from blood. Subset here: CD45RA+ positively selected. The CDR3 sequence: CASRQPVKTGYGYTF. CDR3 DNA sequence: TGCGCCAGCAGACAACCCGTAAAAACAGGGTATGGCTACACCTTC.